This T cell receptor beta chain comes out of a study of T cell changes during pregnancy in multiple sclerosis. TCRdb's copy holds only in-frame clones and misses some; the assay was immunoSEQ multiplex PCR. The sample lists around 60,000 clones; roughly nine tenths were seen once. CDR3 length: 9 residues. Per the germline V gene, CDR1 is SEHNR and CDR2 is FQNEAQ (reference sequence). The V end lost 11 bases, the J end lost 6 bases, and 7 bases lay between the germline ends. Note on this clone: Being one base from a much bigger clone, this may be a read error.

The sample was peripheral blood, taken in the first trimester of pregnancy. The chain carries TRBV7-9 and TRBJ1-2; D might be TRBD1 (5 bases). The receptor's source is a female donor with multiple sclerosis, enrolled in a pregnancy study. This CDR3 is CAWGDGYTF. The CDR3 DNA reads TGTGCCTGGGGGGATGGCTACACCTTC.